This T cell receptor (beta chain) was obtained from a study of CD8+CD57+ T cells in acquired aplastic anemia. Study background: Mean DNA quantity obtained from sorted CD4+ and CD8+ cells was around 3.2 ug.

The template for TCR beta VDJ and CDR3 sequence profiling was genomic DNA. TCRdb processed the reads anew with MiXCR; each CDR3 protein has one entry. The table has 150,000 or so distinct CDR3 sequences, around half seen once. The authors sequenced patients whose flow cytometry had shown CD8+CD57+ cell expansion. There were no patients without severe acquired aplastic anemia. At blood sampling, none of the patients had yet received therapy. CDR1 and CDR2 (germline): LNHDA, SQIVND (reference sequence). The CDR3 has 13 residues. V dropped 10 bases and J dropped 3; count of bases not matched to a gene: 5. Study-wide results and limits: Researchers report that twenty-nine CD8+ CDR3 sequences appeared in both patients and controls.

Concerning this clonotype: The antigen is undetermined.

The V call is TRBV19, the J call TRBJ2-7; 11 bases are a match to TRBD1. Sequenced material: sorted CD4+, CD8+, or CD8+CD57+ T cells (not recorded which) from PBMCs. This clonotype was obtained from a human donor with aplastic anemia. This CDR3 is CATSGTGGYEQYF. The CDR3 DNA sequence: TGTGCCACTTCAGGGACAGGGGGCTACGAGCAGTACTTC. The full variable domain, in which reference TRBV19 and TRBJ2-7 provide the parts outside the CDR3, is DGGITQSPKYLFRKEGQNVTLSCEQNLNHDAMYWYRQDPGQGLRLIYYSQIVNDFQKGDIAEGYSVSREKKESFPLTVTSAQKNPTAFYLCATSGTGGYEQYFGPGTRLTVT.